The 5 T cell receptor beta chains in this list originate from one sample, sequenced in a study of blood T cell repertoires in COVID-19. This table comes from immunoSEQ multiplex PCR, and its TCRdb copy is limited to in-frame clones, with some not included. Of more than 95,000 clones listed, roughly 72% were seen once; the top ten hold more than 5.5%. Material for sequencing was peripheral blood. The source is a man between 60 and 75 years old with acute or convalescent COVID-19.

The chain combines TRBV10-3 with TRBJ1-3; the D is unclear. V shed 6 bases and J shed 7 bases, with 7 bases lying between them. From germline, CDR1 is ENHRY and CDR2 SYGVKD. This CDR3 region has 11 residues. The chain's CDR3 is CAIRESNTIYF. The CDR3 DNA reads TGTGCCATCAGAGAGAGCAACACCATATATTTT.

This clone was observed a single time. The chain joins TRBV4-2 to TRBJ1-4, with 8 bases lining up with TRBD1. Trimming at V came to 5 bases and at J to 3 bases, leaving 8 bases not matched to a gene. Germline CDR1 and CDR2: LGHNA and YNFKEQ. CDR3 length equals 16 residues. This chain's CDR3 is CASSGLRDRPNEKLFF. The CDR3 nucleotides are TGTGCCAGCAGCGGCCTTAGGGACAGGCCTAATGAAAAACTGTTTTTT.

The chain recombines TRBV9 with TRBJ1-6; 11 nucleotides agree with TRBD1. The V gene end was trimmed by 1 base and the J gene end by 8 bases; junction bases not matched to a gene: 5. The CDR3 has 16 amino acids. The V gene's germline CDR1 is SGDLS and CDR2 YYNGEE. The CDR3 spells CASSVSGQGADSPLHF. CDR3 nucleotides: TGTGCCAGCAGCGTATCCGGACAGGGGGCGGATTCACCCCTCCACTTT.

The V and J genes are TRBV5-6 and TRBJ2-5, with D possibly TRBD2 on 7 matching bases. Germline CDR1 reads SGHDT; CDR2 reads YYEEEE. The CDR3 is made up of 16 amino acids. V dropped 4 bases and J dropped 2 bases, with 18 bases sitting between them. CDR3 sequence: CASSRGAEGGQETQYF. The CDR3 DNA reads TGTGCCAGCAGCCGGGGGGCGGAAGGGGGTCAAGAGACCCAGTACTTC.

The rearrangement joins TRBV5-6 to TRBJ1-6, with D perhaps TRBD1 (6 bases). CDR3 size: 16 residues. From germline, CDR1 is SGHDT and CDR2 YYEEEE. V gave up 4 bases and J gave up 6 bases, with 17 bases separating them. The CDR3 DNA reads TGTGCCAGCAGCCCGATATCGACAGGCCCTAATTCACCCCTCCACTTT. Translating gives CASSPISTGPNSPLHF.